The present entry profiles one T cell receptor beta chain with its context. The antigen it binds to is not known. A roughly 2.7 ml peripheral blood sample was drawn into PAXgene tubes per donor and stored at -80°C. Without any T cell sorting, total RNA was extracted from whole blood using the PAXgene blood miRNA kit on an automated QIAcube. Peripheral blood from monozygotic twin pairs who were concordant or discordant for inflammatory bowel disease underwent deep TCRalpha and TCRbeta repertoire profiling using unique molecular barcoding. Smoking habits were recorded for all twin pairs, with individuals classified as current, former or never smokers. As encoded in the germline V gene (reference sequence), CDR1 is LGHDT while CDR2 is YNNKEL. The CDR3 spans 16 residues, from the cysteine through the phenylalanine. This entry has no DNA. The sample originates from a study of monozygotic twins with inflammatory bowel disease (dated by TCRdb to between 2018 and 2021). With regard to the full study: A total of 28 monozygotic twin pairs were included in the full study, comprising nine German pairs (four IBD-concordant, five IBD-discordant) and 19 IBD-discordant Danish pairs. Each individual had, on average, about 151 000 unique TCRalpha sequences and 181 000 unique TCRbeta sequences available for analysis. Disease-associated traits were sought mainly through comparisons between IBD patients and their genetically identical healthy co-twins within discordant pairs.

Receptor amplification or capture employed 5' RACE. The input for every TCR library was 3,500 to 4,000 ng of total RNA. For each sample, cDNA synthesis was carried out in eight separate reactions using SMARTScribe reverse transcriptase. Unique molecular identifiers containing a 6-nucleotide sample barcode were introduced through template switching during cDNA synthesis. Two nested PCRs of 16 and 9 cycles amplified the TCRalpha and TCRbeta cDNA, and bead purification followed each PCR. Before amplification, the cDNA was both treated with uracil DNA-glycosylase and purified with the QIAquick PCR purification kit. The second PCR added Illumina TruSeq-compatible adapters along with sample-specific barcodes. Library quality and concentration were checked on TapeStation and Qubit, and libraries were pooled at about 4.9 ng each. Sequencing of the pooled libraries was done on an Illumina HiSeq2500 single-index Rapid Run using custom sequencing primers and 2 x 100 bp reads. The authors' analysis ran thus. UMI-based consensus assembly with MiGEC version 1.2.6 was used to correct PCR and sequencing errors. MiXCR version 2.1.1 was used for V(D)J alignment, clonotype assembly and CDR3 extraction. To normalise gene usage, clonotype sharing and MAIT/NKT TCR abundance, the analysis used the top 1000, 10 000 and 20 000 clonotypes per sample. Diversity was computed as the inverse Simpson index with the vegan R package after downsampling to 27 000 UMIs. Statistical testing used paired Mann-Whitney U tests on the discordant twin pairs and applied Benjamini-Hochberg correction for multiple testing. TCRdb reprocessed the reads; each CDR3 protein sequence makes one entry, and DNA is unavailable. These V and J calls originate from TCRdb's pipeline instead of the authors' own analysis. The table for this sample shows 310,000 or so distinct CDR3 sequences. The ten largest clones add up to roughly 2% of the sample.

Overall study outcomes, separate from this receptor: Different T cell subtypes could not be distinguished in the analysis. Concordant and discordant twins showed no difference in repertoire similarity, possibly because of limited statistical power. Compared with healthy twins, IBD patients had fewer clonotypes in common with other individuals, a difference most pronounced in patients showing signs of disease activity. Differing immunosuppressive treatments among patients may have added background noise and inter-individual variability to the repertoires. The results gave no support for a single strong signal or clonotype linked to IBD. IBD patients had lower TCRbeta repertoire diversity, measured by the inverse Simpson index, than their healthy co-twins.

This chain is built from TRBV3-1 and TRBJ2-1; TCRdb's D gene call, TRBD2, goes unchecked for lack of DNA. Sequenced input: blood. This receptor was obtained from a human donor with ulcerative colitis or Crohn's disease, or a healthy co-twin of an affected twin (not recorded which). The CDR3 reads as follows: CASSQESSGGYNEQFF.